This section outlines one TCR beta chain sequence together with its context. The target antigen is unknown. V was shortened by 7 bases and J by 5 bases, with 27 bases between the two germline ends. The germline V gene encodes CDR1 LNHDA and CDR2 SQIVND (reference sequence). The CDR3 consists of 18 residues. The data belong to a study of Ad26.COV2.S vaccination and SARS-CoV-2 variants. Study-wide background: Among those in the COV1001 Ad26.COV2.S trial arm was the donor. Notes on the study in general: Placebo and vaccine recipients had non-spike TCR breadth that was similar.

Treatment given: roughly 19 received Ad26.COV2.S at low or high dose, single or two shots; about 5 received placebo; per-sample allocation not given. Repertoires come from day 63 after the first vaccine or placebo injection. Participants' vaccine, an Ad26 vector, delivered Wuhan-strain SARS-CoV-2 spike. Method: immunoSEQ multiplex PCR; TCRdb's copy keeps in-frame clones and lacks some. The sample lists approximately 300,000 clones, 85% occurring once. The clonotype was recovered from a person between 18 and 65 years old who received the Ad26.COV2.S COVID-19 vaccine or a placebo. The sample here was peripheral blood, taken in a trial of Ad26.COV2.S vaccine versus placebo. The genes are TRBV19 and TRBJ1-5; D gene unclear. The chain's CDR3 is CASIGSVGSLPPDQPQHF. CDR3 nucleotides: TGTGCCAGTATTGGGTCTGTGGGCTCCCTGCCACCCGATCAGCCCCAGCATTTT. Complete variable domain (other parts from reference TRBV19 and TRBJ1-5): DGGITQSPKYLFRKEGQNVTLSCEQNLNHDAMYWYRQDPGQGLRLIYYSQIVNDFQKGDIAEGYSVSREKKESFPLTVTSAQKNPTAFYLCASIGSVGSLPPDQPQHFGDGTRLSIL.